Sequencing of this T cell receptor beta chain was carried out in a study of blood T cells in healthy people across ages. Study-wide results and limits: Diversity was higher, and naive CD4+ cells more numerous, in long-lived donors than in aged donors.

It was with a sample-barcoded 5' primer and a J-beta primer mix that a second PCR of about 6 to 12 cycles was run. TCRdb analysed the 5' RACE reads with MiXCR anew, one entry per CDR3 protein. The sample lists approximately 800,000 distinct CDR3 sequences, around 25% seen once, with 2.5% to 3.5% in the top ten. The CDR3 length is 12 residues. Germline V gene lookup returns CDR1 SNHLY and CDR2 FYNNEI. This clonotype was seen more than once but under ten times. Its antigen is unknown. The same data also contributed to another study, on T cells of mothers and their children. From that study: Using approximately 1.5 ug per 15 ul, all extracted RNA underwent cDNA synthesis. Sample barcodes plus 2-4 random nucleotides came from the M1S primer. Related mother and child pairs showed slightly greater overlap (not significant) than unrelated pairs did.

The gene calls are TRBV2 and TRBJ2-7, with unresolved D. The DNA end lines up better with TRBJ2-5; the J call may be wrong. The TCR originated in a boy younger than 18 in good health. Sequenced material: blood. CDR3 DNA: TGTGCCAGCAGTGGGGATAGGGAGACCCAGTACTTC. It codes for CASSGDRETQYF.